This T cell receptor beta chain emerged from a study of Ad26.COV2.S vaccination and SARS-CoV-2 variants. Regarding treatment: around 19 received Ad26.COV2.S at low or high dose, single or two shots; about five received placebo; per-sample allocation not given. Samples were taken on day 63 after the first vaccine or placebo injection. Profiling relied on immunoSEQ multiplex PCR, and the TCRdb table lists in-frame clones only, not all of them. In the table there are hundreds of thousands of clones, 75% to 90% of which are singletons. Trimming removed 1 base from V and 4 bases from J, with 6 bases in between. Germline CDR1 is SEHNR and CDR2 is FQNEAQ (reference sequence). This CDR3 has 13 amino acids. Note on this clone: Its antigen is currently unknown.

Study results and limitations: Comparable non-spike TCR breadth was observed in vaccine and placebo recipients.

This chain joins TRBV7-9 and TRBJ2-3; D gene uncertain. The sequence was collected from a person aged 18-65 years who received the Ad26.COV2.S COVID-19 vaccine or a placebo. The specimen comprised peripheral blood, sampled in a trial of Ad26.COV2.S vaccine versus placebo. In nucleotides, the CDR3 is TGTGCCAGCAGCTTAGAGGCCTCAGATACGCAGTATTTT. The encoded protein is CASSLEASDTQYF.